This T cell receptor (beta chain) was identified in a study of cytomegalovirus exposure and HLA in healthy donors. Study-level information: A preliminary data release comprised around 90 million unique TCRs obtained from HLA-typed donors.

The CDR3 runs 11 residues. CDR1 and CDR2 from the germline V gene are SGHAT and FQNNGV. The ends were cut back, 7 bases at V and 5 bases at J, with 8 bases in the middle. A note on this clone: What it binds is not known.

Broader study findings: Donors were assumed by presence/absence analyses to have roughly uniform sequencing depth. Later work associated more than 15,000 TCR beta sequences with HLA alleles at 0.05 false discovery rate.

PCR was performed using 60 Vbeta and 13 Jbeta primers. Produced via immunoSEQ multiplex PCR; TCRdb's table is partial and in-frame only. The table records 150,000 to 200,000 clones, more than 70% of them present only once. The chain links TRBV11-2 to TRBJ1-1; no reliable D call. The origin of this receptor is a girl aged 10-17 years in good health and CMV-seronegative. Sequenced sample: PBMCs. As DNA, the CDR3 is TGTGCCAGCACCAAGAGTACTGAAGCTTTCTTT. The encoded protein is CASTKSTEAFF.